This TCR beta chain was recovered during a study of blood T cells in healthy people across ages. Study overall: Capturing about one barcoded beta molecule per two T cells was achieved by template switching.

This CDR3 region has 14 residues. V was pared by 6 bases and J by 11 bases, with 22 bases between. The V gene's germline CDR1 is SGHTA and CDR2 FQGNSA. Together with a sample-barcoded 5' primer, a J-beta primer mix was included in a second PCR lasting about 7 to 11 cycles. One entry per CDR3 protein results from TCRdb running MiXCR on the 5' RACE reads. The table shows about 780,000 distinct CDR3 sequences, with 35% to 50% occurring only once. Comment on this clonotype: Its antigen is not known.

Per-sample yields of isolated PBMCs were at least 6.5 million. Extraction of total RNA produced a minimum of 5 micrograms from each sample. Study results and caveats: PBMCs went unsorted, and a conclusive naive versus antigen-experienced comparison was therefore prevented.

Sequencing was performed on blood. The sequence came from an elderly man in good health. This sequence joins TRBV7-2 and TRBJ2-5, with TRBD2 as a possible D gene (6 bases). CDR3 in DNA: TGTGCCAGCAGTTTGGAGGGGACCTACAATGAGCAGTACTTC. Translating it yields CASSLEGTYNEQYF.